This T cell receptor (beta chain) was recorded in a study of shared clonotypes between healthy human individuals. Study-level findings and limits: Memory subsets had estimated richness that was generally smaller than that of naive subsets.

Clones were sequenced by immunoSEQ multiplex PCR, and TCRdb holds only the in-frame ones, with some missing. The sample shows 2.5 million or so clones, roughly nine tenths of them seen only once. A note on this clone: No antigen is known for it.

The germline V gene encodes CDR1 SGHNT and CDR2 YYREEE (reference sequence). V lost 6 bases, J lost 3 bases, and 13 bases lay in between. The CDR3 has 13 amino acids. The source material was naive CD4+ T cells sorted from blood. The sample's subset: CD45RA+ positively selected. This receptor was identified in a young man in good health. The chain uses TRBV5-4 and TRBJ2-7; D is perhaps TRBD1 (6 bases). In DNA form, the CDR3 reads TGTGCCAGCAACCCGTCAGGGGTCTACGAGCAGTACTTC. It encodes CASNPSGVYEQYF.